This T cell receptor (beta chain) appears in the sequencing data of a study of regulatory T cells in long-lasting Graves disease. Regarding the study as a whole: Accuracy may have suffered from the small sample size.

Germline CDR1 and CDR2: SEHNR and FQNEAQ (reference sequence). J was trimmed by 4 bases and V by 5 bases; bases with no gene match: 9. This CDR3 region has 16 residues. This clonotype was observed at least ten times. Its antigen is as yet unknown. Noted time point: newly diagnosed GD, antithyroid drugs for less than 3 months. The TCR library was prepared using RNA isolated from PBMCs. With iRepertoire HTBI primers and Arm-PCR of CDR3 regions, TCR beta libraries were built. TCRdb independently ran MiXCR on the multiplex PCR reads; one entry per CDR3 protein. The table records around 400,000 distinct CDR3 sequences, less than 20% of them present only once.

Material: peripheral blood mononuclear cells (PBMCs), obtained at new diagnosis, from a patient treated with antithyroid drugs. This receptor was taken from a female donor with Graves disease. The rearrangement joins TRBV7-9 to TRBJ1-5; TRBD1 matches 9 bases. For the CDR3, the DNA is TGTGCCAGCAGCGGCAAACAGGGGGCCTGGAATCAGCCCCAGCATTTT. Its protein is CASSGKQGAWNQPQHF.